A selection of T cell receptor beta chains follows, all from one sample in a study of CD8 T cells in ankylosing spondylitis. In TCRdb, the 5' RACE reads were re-called with MiXCR into one record per CDR3 protein. The sample lists approximately 100,000 distinct CDR3 sequences, 24% occurring once. Sequenced input: synovial fluid, either unsorted or a sorted T cell fraction (not recorded which). These receptors were collected from a male donor with ankylosing spondylitis. Each CDR3 is given with its conserved first and last residue. Fields, in order: J gene, D gene, clone size, V gene, CDR3 protein, CDR3 DNA. A D gene is named only where the DNA matches it firmly. Rows may omit the clone size; those that give it use once, few, many or a size class.

j_call: TRBJ1-2
d_call: -
clone_size: -
v_call: TRBV7-2
cdr3_aa: CASSLRTDYGYTF
cdr3_nt: TGTGCCAGCAGCTTAAGGACGGACTATGGCTACACCTTC

j_call: TRBJ2-1
d_call: -
clone_size: -
v_call: TRBV20-1
cdr3_aa: CSAVVGVQFF
cdr3_nt: TGCAGTGCCGTGGTAGGGGTGCAGTTCTTC

j_call: TRBJ2-5
d_call: -
clone_size: -
v_call: TRBV24-1
cdr3_aa: CATSGPGPKYQETQYF
cdr3_nt: TGTGCCACCAGTGGCCCGGGTCCAAAGTACCAAGAGACCCAGTACTTC

j_call: TRBJ1-2
d_call: -
clone_size: many
v_call: TRBV7-8
cdr3_aa: CASSRTLGLNNGYTF
cdr3_nt: TGTGCCAGCAGCCGCACTTTGGGTCTAAATAATGGCTACACCTTC

j_call: TRBJ2-1
d_call: -
clone_size: -
v_call: TRBV7-2
cdr3_aa: CASSLILASNEQFF
cdr3_nt: TGTGCCAGCAGCTTAATTCTCGCCTCCAATGAGCAGTTCTTC

j_call: TRBJ2-1
d_call: -
clone_size: -
v_call: TRBV6-5
cdr3_aa: CASSYPPERKQFF
cdr3_nt: TGTGCCAGCAGTTACCCCCCTGAGCGGAAGCAGTTCTTC

j_call: TRBJ1-2
d_call: TRBD1
clone_size: few
v_call: TRBV4-1
cdr3_aa: CASSSGQGGVGYTF
cdr3_nt: TGCGCCAGCAGCTCCGGACAGGGCGGTGTGGGCTACACCTTC

j_call: TRBJ1-1
d_call: -
clone_size: many
v_call: TRBV15
cdr3_aa: CATSRKGGTEAFF
cdr3_nt: TGTGCCACCAGCAGGAAGGGGGGGACTGAAGCTTTCTTT

j_call: TRBJ2-1
d_call: TRBD2
clone_size: few
v_call: TRBV5-4
cdr3_aa: CASRSGTSIYEQFF
cdr3_nt: TGTGCCAGCAGGTCCGGGACTAGCATATATGAGCAGTTCTTC

j_call: TRBJ2-1
d_call: TRBD1
clone_size: medium-sized
v_call: TRBV5-1
cdr3_aa: CASSSIKQGRMANEQFF
cdr3_nt: TGCGCCAGCAGCTCCATAAAACAGGGGCGAATGGCCAATGAGCAGTTCTTC

j_call: TRBJ2-1
d_call: TRBD2
clone_size: -
v_call: TRBV20-1
cdr3_aa: CSALSGSSSYNEQFF
cdr3_nt: TGCAGTGCTCTCAGCGGGAGCAGCTCCTACAATGAGCAGTTCTTC

j_call: TRBJ1-2
d_call: -
clone_size: -
v_call: TRBV5-4
cdr3_aa: CASSSKTGPANYGYTF
cdr3_nt: TGTGCCAGCAGCTCCAAAACAGGGCCCGCTAACTATGGCTACACCTTC

j_call: TRBJ1-2
d_call: -
clone_size: -
v_call: TRBV11-3
cdr3_aa: CASSVQGNYGYTF
cdr3_nt: TGTGCCAGCAGCGTCCAGGGTAACTATGGCTACACCTTC

j_call: TRBJ2-5
d_call: -
clone_size: -
v_call: TRBV3-1
cdr3_aa: CASSQPGGTQYF
cdr3_nt: TGTGCCAGCAGCCAACCGGGCGGGACCCAGTACTTC

j_call: TRBJ1-2
d_call: -
clone_size: many
v_call: TRBV12-3/TRBV12-4
cdr3_aa: CASSFSGGFGYTF
cdr3_nt: TGTGCCAGCAGTTTCAGCGGGGGGTTTGGCTACACCTTC

j_call: TRBJ2-1
d_call: -
clone_size: many
v_call: TRBV5-1
cdr3_aa: CASSLEDPYNEQFF
cdr3_nt: TGCGCCAGCAGCTTGGAGGATCCCTACAATGAGCAGTTCTTC

j_call: TRBJ2-5
d_call: -
clone_size: many
v_call: TRBV5-6
cdr3_aa: CASSFSGTQETQYF
cdr3_nt: TGTGCCAGCAGCTTTAGCGGTACTCAAGAGACCCAGTACTTC

j_call: TRBJ1-1
d_call: -
clone_size: -
v_call: TRBV19
cdr3_aa: CASRFPRGGAYGEAFF
cdr3_nt: TGTGCCAGTAGGTTCCCTCGCGGGGGCGCGTATGGTGAAGCTTTCTTT

j_call: TRBJ2-2
d_call: TRBD2
clone_size: -
v_call: TRBV3-1
cdr3_aa: CASSPLAGAGGELFF
cdr3_nt: TGTGCCAGCAGCCCATTAGCGGGAGCGGGCGGGGAGCTGTTTTTT

j_call: TRBJ1-3
d_call: TRBD1
clone_size: -
v_call: TRBV7-9
cdr3_aa: CASSSGTAGNTIYF
cdr3_nt: TGTGCCAGCAGCTCAGGGACAGCGGGAAACACCATATATTTT

j_call: TRBJ2-6
d_call: -
clone_size: -
v_call: TRBV20-1
cdr3_aa: CSADNRQTGANVLTF
cdr3_nt: TGCAGTGCTGACAACCGGCAGACTGGGGCCAACGTCCTGACTTTC

j_call: TRBJ2-4
d_call: -
clone_size: -
v_call: TRBV5-1
cdr3_aa: CASTLGEQPGNIQYF
cdr3_nt: TGCGCCAGCACCCTGGGGGAACAACCTGGAAACATTCAGTACTTC

j_call: TRBJ2-1
d_call: -
clone_size: few
v_call: TRBV5-1
cdr3_aa: CASSLAGAGEQFF
cdr3_nt: TGCGCCAGCAGCTTGGCGGGGGCGGGTGAGCAGTTCTTC

j_call: TRBJ2-2
d_call: TRBD2
clone_size: few
v_call: TRBV12-3/TRBV12-4
cdr3_aa: CASSLGTSAGELFF
cdr3_nt: TGTGCCAGCAGTTTAGGGACTAGCGCCGGGGAGCTGTTTTTT

j_call: TRBJ1-1
d_call: -
clone_size: -
v_call: TRBV11-3
cdr3_aa: CASNTRGVNTEAFF
cdr3_nt: TGTGCCAGCAACACCCGAGGCGTGAACACTGAAGCTTTCTTT

j_call: TRBJ2-1
d_call: -
clone_size: -
v_call: TRBV6-1
cdr3_aa: CASSEVGLEEQFF
cdr3_nt: TGTGCCAGCAGTGAAGTAGGGCTGGAGGAGCAGTTCTTC

j_call: TRBJ2-2
d_call: TRBD2
clone_size: -
v_call: TRBV29-1
cdr3_aa: CSAQGGTGGTWTNTGELFF
cdr3_nt: TGCAGCGCCCAGGGAGGGACTGGTGGTACGTGGACGAACACCGGGGAGCTGTTTTTT

j_call: TRBJ2-3
d_call: TRBD1
clone_size: many
v_call: TRBV6-2/TRBV6-3
cdr3_aa: CASSYPDRGREDTQYF
cdr3_nt: TGTGCCAGCAGTTACCCGGACAGGGGGCGTGAGGATACGCAGTATTTT

j_call: TRBJ2-7
d_call: -
clone_size: -
v_call: TRBV7-6
cdr3_aa: CASSSRPGYEQYF
cdr3_nt: TGTGCCAGCAGCTCCCGGCCGGGCTACGAGCAGTACTTC

j_call: TRBJ2-1
d_call: TRBD2
clone_size: many
v_call: TRBV24-1
cdr3_aa: CATSDTDSGSLGEQFF
cdr3_nt: TGTGCCACCAGTGATACGGACAGCGGGAGCTTAGGTGAGCAGTTCTTC

j_call: TRBJ1-2
d_call: -
clone_size: -
v_call: TRBV20-1
cdr3_aa: CSAGGLVDGYTF
cdr3_nt: TGCAGTGCTGGGGGCCTCGTAGATGGCTACACCTTC

j_call: TRBJ1-1
d_call: TRBD1
clone_size: few
v_call: TRBV2
cdr3_aa: CASSGQGARHTEAFF
cdr3_nt: TGTGCCAGCAGCGGACAGGGGGCGCGGCACACTGAAGCTTTCTTT

j_call: TRBJ1-1
d_call: -
clone_size: few
v_call: TRBV19
cdr3_aa: CASAAPRRGLNTEAFF
cdr3_nt: TGTGCCAGTGCCGCGCCCCGACGGGGATTGAACACTGAAGCTTTCTTT

j_call: TRBJ2-3
d_call: -
clone_size: few
v_call: TRBV7-8
cdr3_aa: CASSSRRGGTDTQYF
cdr3_nt: TGTGCCAGCAGCTCGCGTCGTGGGGGCACAGATACGCAGTATTTT

j_call: TRBJ2-7
d_call: TRBD1
clone_size: -
v_call: TRBV25-1
cdr3_aa: CASSESQGVREQYF
cdr3_nt: TGTGCCAGCAGTGAATCTCAGGGGGTAAGGGAGCAGTACTTC

j_call: TRBJ1-5
d_call: -
clone_size: many
v_call: TRBV12-3/TRBV12-4
cdr3_aa: CASSLEAGGNQPQHF
cdr3_nt: TGTGCCAGCAGTTTAGAGGCAGGAGGCAATCAGCCCCAGCATTTT

j_call: TRBJ2-1
d_call: TRBD2
clone_size: many
v_call: TRBV5-1
cdr3_aa: CASSPWLAGVHGEQFF
cdr3_nt: TGCGCCAGCAGCCCCTGGCTAGCGGGAGTTCATGGGGAGCAGTTCTTC

j_call: TRBJ2-3
d_call: TRBD1
clone_size: -
v_call: TRBV6-1
cdr3_aa: CASSRQGSATDTQYF
cdr3_nt: TGTGCCAGCAGTAGACAGGGGTCTGCCACAGATACGCAGTATTTT

j_call: TRBJ2-1
d_call: TRBD1
clone_size: -
v_call: TRBV2
cdr3_aa: CASRDRGDEQFF
cdr3_nt: TGTGCCAGCAGGGACAGGGGCGATGAGCAGTTCTTC

j_call: TRBJ2-7
d_call: -
clone_size: -
v_call: TRBV29-1
cdr3_aa: CSVGPAYEQYF
cdr3_nt: TGCAGCGTCGGACCTGCCTACGAGCAGTACTTC

j_call: TRBJ2-1
d_call: TRBD2
clone_size: -
v_call: TRBV19
cdr3_aa: CASSRAGEDYNEQFF
cdr3_nt: TGTGCCAGTAGTAGAGCGGGAGAGGACTACAATGAGCAGTTCTTC

j_call: TRBJ1-2
d_call: -
clone_size: few
v_call: TRBV12-3/TRBV12-4
cdr3_aa: CASRSQGRGSKTF
cdr3_nt: TGTGCCAGCCGGTCCCAGGGAAGGGGAAGTAAAACCTTC

j_call: TRBJ1-2
d_call: TRBD1
clone_size: -
v_call: TRBV29-1
cdr3_aa: CSVNRGGGYTF
cdr3_nt: TGCAGCGTTAACAGGGGAGGAGGCTACACCTTC

j_call: TRBJ2-2
d_call: TRBD2
clone_size: few
v_call: TRBV9
cdr3_aa: CASSPSGVNTGELFF
cdr3_nt: TGTGCCAGCAGCCCTAGCGGGGTTAACACCGGGGAGCTGTTTTTT

j_call: TRBJ2-3
d_call: -
clone_size: -
v_call: TRBV30
cdr3_aa: CAWRLLLATDTQYF
cdr3_nt: TGTGCCTGGAGGCTTTTACTAGCCACAGATACGCAGTATTTT

j_call: TRBJ2-1
d_call: -
clone_size: -
v_call: TRBV24-1
cdr3_aa: CATSDLLVGVRSYNEQFF
cdr3_nt: TGTGCCACCAGTGATTTGTTAGTGGGGGTACGCTCCTACAATGAGCAGTTCTTC

j_call: TRBJ2-2
d_call: -
clone_size: -
v_call: TRBV6-2/TRBV6-3
cdr3_aa: CASSYSSGRAFGELFF
cdr3_nt: TGTGCCAGCAGTTACTCGAGCGGGCGGGCCTTCGGGGAGCTGTTTTTT

j_call: TRBJ1-1
d_call: -
clone_size: many
v_call: TRBV10-2
cdr3_aa: CASSEGARVAAFF
cdr3_nt: TGCGCCAGCAGTGAGGGGGCCAGAGTGGCAGCTTTCTTT

j_call: TRBJ2-3
d_call: TRBD2
clone_size: -
v_call: TRBV6-5
cdr3_aa: CASSSSGRGTDTQYF
cdr3_nt: TGTGCCAGCAGTTCGAGCGGGAGGGGGACAGATACGCAGTATTTT